This T cell receptor (beta chain) stems from a study of shared clonotypes between healthy human individuals. TCRdb keeps only in-frame clones here, not all; method: immunoSEQ multiplex PCR. The sample contains about 2.4 million clones, roughly 92% of which appear only once. Germline CDR1 MNHEY, CDR2 SVGAGI. The CDR3 loop spans 11 amino acids. V lost 7 bases to trimming and J lost 5 bases, with 9 bases between them. The chain carries TRBV6-5 and TRBJ2-7, with D hard to call. This sequence originates from a man younger than 30 in good health. The sequenced sample was naive CD4+ T cells sorted from blood. Subset noted: CD45RA+ positively selected. CDR3 amino acids: CASTLRDEQYF. The DNA for the CDR3 is TGTGCCAGCACCCTTCGTGACGAGCAGTACTTC.